The clone carrying this T cell receptor (beta chain) was counted only a few times. Its target is unknown. This record comes from a study of cytomegalovirus exposure and HLA in healthy donors. Whole-study results and caveats: Data from an earlier analysis indicated that most TCR beta V segments were productive either about 87% or about 30% of the time. In a later analysis, TCR beta V- and J-gene trimming was associated with a missense DCLRE1C variant. A reported reduction in N-insertions relative to the roughly 700-donor mean was seen in an Asian-associated ancestry cluster in a later analysis.

V lost 6 bases to trimming and J lost 2 bases; unmatched junction nucleotides: 9. Germline loops: CDR1 KGHSH, CDR2 LQKENI. The CDR3 has 16 amino acids. Primers included in the PCR were 60 Vbeta and 13 Jbeta primers. Only in-frame clones appear in the TCRdb table, and some are missing; sequencing was by immunoSEQ multiplex PCR. Of around 58,000 clones detected, 55% to 85% appear once; the ten largest clones hold 30% to 40%. The rearrangement joins TRBV18 to TRBJ2-2, with 7 positions matching TRBD2. This sequence originates from a man aged 40-49 years in good health and CMV-seropositive. Sequencing was carried out using PBMCs. This chain's CDR3 is CASSPLGGGNTGELFF. The CDR3 bases are TGTGCCAGCTCCCCCCTGGGCGGGGGAAACACCGGGGAGCTGTTTTTT.